One sample yielded the 3 T cell receptor beta chains listed below, sequenced in a study of control samples from healthy donors and cancer patients. The assay was immunoSEQ multiplex PCR, and TCRdb's table has in-frame clones only and misses some. The sample gives 45,000 to 55,000 clones, 90% to 95% of which show up once; about 2.4% is in the top ten. The sample taken for sequencing was blood. Receptors were obtained from a man aged 30 to 45 in good health.

V usage is TRBV11-2 and J usage is TRBJ2-7; the D call may be TRBD1 or TRBD2 (5 bases each). Per the germline V gene, CDR1 is SGHAT and CDR2 is FQNNGV. This CDR3 comprises 17 residues. V gave up 5 bases and J gave up 2 bases, with 22 bases separating them. CDR3 DNA: TGTGCCAGCAGCCCCACGCCGGGACGTATGATACCCTACGAGCAGTACTTC. Its translation is CASSPTPGRMIPYEQYF.

The rearrangement joins TRBV7-2 to TRBJ1-5; the D is unclear. The CDR3 extends over 13 amino acids. The germline V and J ends were trimmed by 2 bases and 5 bases, with 7 bases remaining between them. Germline CDR1 and CDR2: SGHTA and FQGNSA. The CDR3 reads CASSLPGYQPQHF. The CDR3 DNA follows: TGTGCCAGCAGCTTACCGGGGTATCAGCCCCAGCATTTT.

The rearrangement links TRBV7-9 to TRBJ2-5; no clear D. The CDR3 covers 15 residues. In germline, CDR1 is SEHNR, CDR2 FQNEAQ (reference sequence). Trimming took off 8 bases at V and 2 bases at J, with 18 bases between the two ends. The CDR3 sequence: CASGLLGVGQETQYF. CDR3 nucleotides: TGTGCCAGCGGCCTGTTGGGCGTAGGGCAAGAGACCCAGTACTTC.